This TCR beta chain comes out of a study of CD8 T cells in Susac syndrome. Reverse transcription of roughly 0.5 to 1 ug RNA was carried out with random hexamers. The method of amplification for TCR beta CDR3 was immunoSEQ multiplex PCR, covering 54 Vbeta and 13 Jbeta. TCRdb re-called the immunoSEQ multiplex PCR reads through MiXCR, storing one row per CDR3 protein. Among approximately 140,000 distinct CDR3 sequences listed, 85% to 95% were seen once. CDR3 length: 17 amino acids. Germline lookup yields CDR1 SGHVS and CDR2 FQNEAQ. Trimming removed 5 bases from V and 4 bases from J; junction bases left unmatched: 14.

Sequenced sample: CD8+ T cells from PBMCs. The J gene is TRBJ2-3, the V gene TRBV7-8, with 8 bases identical to TRBD1. The source is a human donor in good health. CDR3 bases: TGTGCCAGCAGCCCGCAGACAGGGGAGACGGCTGCAGATACGCAGTATTTT. This sequence encodes CASSPQTGETAADTQYF.